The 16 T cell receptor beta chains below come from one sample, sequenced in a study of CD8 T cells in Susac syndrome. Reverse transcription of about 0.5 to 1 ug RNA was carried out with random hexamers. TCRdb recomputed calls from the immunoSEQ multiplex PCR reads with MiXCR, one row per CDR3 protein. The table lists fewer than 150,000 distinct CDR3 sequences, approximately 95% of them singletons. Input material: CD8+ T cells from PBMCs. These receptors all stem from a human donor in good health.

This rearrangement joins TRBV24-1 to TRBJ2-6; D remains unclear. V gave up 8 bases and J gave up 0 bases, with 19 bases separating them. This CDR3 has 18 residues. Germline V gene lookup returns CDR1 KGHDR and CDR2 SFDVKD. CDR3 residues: CATTLWFRVPSGANVLTF. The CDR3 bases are TGTGCCACCACCCTGTGGTTCCGTGTGCCCTCTGGGGCCAACGTCCTGACTTTC.

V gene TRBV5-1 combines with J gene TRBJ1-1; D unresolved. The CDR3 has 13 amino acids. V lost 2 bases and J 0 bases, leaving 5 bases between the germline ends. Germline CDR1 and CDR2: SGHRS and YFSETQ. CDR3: CASSFELNTEAFF. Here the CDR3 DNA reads TGCGCCAGCAGCTTTGAGCTGAACACTGAAGCTTTCTTT.

The CDR3 loop is CASSFSRNEQFF. The CDR3 bases are TGTGCCAGCAGTTTCTCCAGAAATGAGCAGTTCTTC. The rearrangement uses TRBV28 and TRBJ2-1; no reliable D call. This CDR3 has 12 amino acids. Trimming pared 3 bases from V and 7 bases from J, leaving 7 bases between. Germline CDR1 reads MDHEN; CDR2 reads SYDVKM.

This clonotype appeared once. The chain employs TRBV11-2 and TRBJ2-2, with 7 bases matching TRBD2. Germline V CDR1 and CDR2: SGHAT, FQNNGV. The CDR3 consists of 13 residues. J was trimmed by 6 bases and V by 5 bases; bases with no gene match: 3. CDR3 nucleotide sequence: TGTGCCAGCAGCACCGGACTAGCCGGGGAGCTGTTTTTT. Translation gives CASSTGLAGELFF.

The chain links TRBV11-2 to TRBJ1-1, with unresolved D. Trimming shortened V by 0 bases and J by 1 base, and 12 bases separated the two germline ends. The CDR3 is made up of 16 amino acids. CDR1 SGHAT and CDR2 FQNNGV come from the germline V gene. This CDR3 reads CASSLDRITANTEAFF. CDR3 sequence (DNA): TGTGCCAGCAGCTTAGACCGTATTACAGCGAACACTGAAGCTTTCTTT.

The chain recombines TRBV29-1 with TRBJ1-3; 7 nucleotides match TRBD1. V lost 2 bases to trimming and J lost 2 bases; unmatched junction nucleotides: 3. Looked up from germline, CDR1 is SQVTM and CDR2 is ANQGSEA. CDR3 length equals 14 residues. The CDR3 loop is CSVEQTGTGNTIYF. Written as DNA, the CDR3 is TGCAGCGTTGAACAGACAGGGACTGGAAACACCATATATTTT.

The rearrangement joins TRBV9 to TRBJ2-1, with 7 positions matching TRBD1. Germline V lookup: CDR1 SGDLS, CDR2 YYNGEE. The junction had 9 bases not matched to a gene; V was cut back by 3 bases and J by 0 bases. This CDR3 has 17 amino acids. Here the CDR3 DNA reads TGTGCCAGCAGCGATTCAGGACAGGCCCCCTCCTACAATGAGCAGTTCTTC. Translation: CASSDSGQAPSYNEQFF.

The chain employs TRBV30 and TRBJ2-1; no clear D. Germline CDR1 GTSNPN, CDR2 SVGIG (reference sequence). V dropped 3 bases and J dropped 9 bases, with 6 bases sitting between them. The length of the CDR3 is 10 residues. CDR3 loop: CAWRVSEQFF. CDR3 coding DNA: TGTGCCTGGAGGGTTAGTGAGCAGTTCTTC.

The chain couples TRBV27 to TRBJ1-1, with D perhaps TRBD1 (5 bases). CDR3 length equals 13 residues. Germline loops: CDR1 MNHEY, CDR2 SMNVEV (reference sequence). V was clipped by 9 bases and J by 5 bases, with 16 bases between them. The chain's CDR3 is CASPSARGTEAFF. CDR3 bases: TGTGCCAGTCCCTCCGCACGGGGGACTGAAGCTTTCTTT.

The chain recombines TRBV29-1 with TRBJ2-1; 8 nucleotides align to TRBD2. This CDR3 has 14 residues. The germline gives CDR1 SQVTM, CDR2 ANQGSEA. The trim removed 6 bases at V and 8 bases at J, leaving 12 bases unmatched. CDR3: CSVERAGGFHEQFF. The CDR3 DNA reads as TGCAGCGTCGAGAGGGCGGGAGGATTCCATGAGCAGTTCTTC.

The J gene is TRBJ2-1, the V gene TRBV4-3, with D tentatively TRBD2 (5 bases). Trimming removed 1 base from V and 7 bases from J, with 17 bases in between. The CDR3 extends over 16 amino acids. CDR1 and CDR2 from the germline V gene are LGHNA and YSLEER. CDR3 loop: CASSQGYPLRRNEQFF. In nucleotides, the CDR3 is TGCGCCAGCAGCCAAGGGTATCCTTTGCGGAGGAATGAGCAGTTCTTC.

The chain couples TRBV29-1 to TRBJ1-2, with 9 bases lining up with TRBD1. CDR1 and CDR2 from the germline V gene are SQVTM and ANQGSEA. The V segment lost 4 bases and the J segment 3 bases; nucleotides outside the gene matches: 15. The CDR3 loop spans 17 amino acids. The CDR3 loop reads CSVVPRQGGWEDYGYTF. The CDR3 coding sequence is TGCAGCGTTGTTCCCCGACAGGGGGGGTGGGAAGACTATGGCTACACCTTC.

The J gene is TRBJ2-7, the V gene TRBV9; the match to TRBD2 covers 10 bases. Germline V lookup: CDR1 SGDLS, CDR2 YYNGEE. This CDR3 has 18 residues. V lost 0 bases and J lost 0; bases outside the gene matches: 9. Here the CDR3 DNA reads TGTGCCAGCAGCGTAGATGCCCTAGCGGGAGATGACTCCTACGAGCAGTACTTC. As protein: CASSVDALAGDDSYEQYF.

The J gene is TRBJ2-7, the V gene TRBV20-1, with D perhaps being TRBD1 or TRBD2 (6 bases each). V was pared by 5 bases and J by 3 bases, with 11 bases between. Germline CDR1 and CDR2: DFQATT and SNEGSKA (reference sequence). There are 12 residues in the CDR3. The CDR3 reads CSAPRGLYEQYF. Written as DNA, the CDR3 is TGCAGTGCTCCCAGGGGACTCTACGAGCAGTACTTC.

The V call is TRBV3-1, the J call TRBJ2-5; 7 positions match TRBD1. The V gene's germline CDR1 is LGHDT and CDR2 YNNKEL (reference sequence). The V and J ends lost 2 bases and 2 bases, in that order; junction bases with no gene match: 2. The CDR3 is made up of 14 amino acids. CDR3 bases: TGTGCCAGCAGCCAACCGGGACAGCAAGAGACCCAGTACTTC. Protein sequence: CASSQPGQQETQYF.

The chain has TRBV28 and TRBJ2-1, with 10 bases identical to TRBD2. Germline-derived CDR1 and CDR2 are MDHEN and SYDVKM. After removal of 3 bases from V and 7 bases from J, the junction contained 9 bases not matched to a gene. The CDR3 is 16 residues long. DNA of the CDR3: TGTGCCAGCAGTTTTGTCCTAGCGGGAGAGGCGAATGAGCAGTTCTTC. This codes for CASSFVLAGEANEQFF.